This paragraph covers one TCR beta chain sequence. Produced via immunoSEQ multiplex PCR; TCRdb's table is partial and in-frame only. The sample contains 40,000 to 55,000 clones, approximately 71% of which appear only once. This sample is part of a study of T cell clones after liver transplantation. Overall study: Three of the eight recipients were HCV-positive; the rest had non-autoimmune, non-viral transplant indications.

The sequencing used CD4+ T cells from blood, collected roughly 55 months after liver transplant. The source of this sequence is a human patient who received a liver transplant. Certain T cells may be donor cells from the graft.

CDR3 region: CSVRTTTDSPLHF. The CDR3 bases are TGCAGCGTTAGGACGACTACCGATTCACCCCTCCACTTT. V and J are TRBV29-1 and TRBJ1-6; D unclear. Trimming pared 5 bases from V and 8 bases from J, leaving 13 bases between. The germline V gene encodes CDR1 SQVTM and CDR2 ANQGSEA. CDR3 length: 13 amino acids.